One T cell receptor beta chain is described in this entry. This entry belongs to a study of blood T cell repertoires in COVID-19. Trimming took 1 base from V and 0 from J, leaving 7 bases between them. This CDR3 is 15 amino acids long. Germline V gives CDR1 SGHNT, CDR2 YENEEA. TCRdb's copy holds only in-frame clones and misses some; the assay was immunoSEQ multiplex PCR. The table records 76,000 or so clones, about 90% of them present only once. V gene TRBV11-3 combines with J gene TRBJ2-1; TRBD1 is a possible D gene (6 bases). This TCR came from a human donor in a cohort sampled during active COVID-19. Source material: peripheral blood. Written as DNA, the CDR3 is TGTGCCAGCAGCTTAGGAGGGGGCTCCTACAATGAGCAGTTCTTC. Protein: CASSLGGGSYNEQFF.